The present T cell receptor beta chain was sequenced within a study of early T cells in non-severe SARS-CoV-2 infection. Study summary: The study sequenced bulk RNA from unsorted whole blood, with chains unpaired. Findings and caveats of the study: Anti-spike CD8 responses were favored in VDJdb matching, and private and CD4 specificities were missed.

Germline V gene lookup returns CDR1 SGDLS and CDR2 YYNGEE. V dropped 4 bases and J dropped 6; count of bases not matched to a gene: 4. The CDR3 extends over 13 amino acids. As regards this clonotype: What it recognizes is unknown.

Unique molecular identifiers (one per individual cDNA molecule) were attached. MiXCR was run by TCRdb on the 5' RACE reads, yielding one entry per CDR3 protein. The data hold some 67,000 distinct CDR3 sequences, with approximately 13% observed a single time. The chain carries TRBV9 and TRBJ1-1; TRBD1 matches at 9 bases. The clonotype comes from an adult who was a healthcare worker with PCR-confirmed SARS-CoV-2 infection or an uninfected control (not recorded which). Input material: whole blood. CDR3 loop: CASSFTGGSEAFF. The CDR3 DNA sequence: TGTGCCAGCAGCTTCACAGGGGGCTCTGAAGCTTTCTTT.